Included here is one T cell receptor (beta chain) sequence, with context. Its antigen is as yet unknown. All the people who gave samples were healthy bone marrow donors. PCR involved 60 Vbeta and 13 Jbeta primers. Sequencing was performed with immunoSEQ multiplex PCR; in TCRdb, only in-frame clones are kept and a portion is missing. The sample lists under 200,000 clones; about three quarters were seen once. The CDR3 extends over 15 amino acids. CDR1 is KGHSH, CDR2 LQKENI, per germline. Trimming removed 2 bases from V and 6 bases from J; junction bases left unmatched: 4. The data belong to a study of cytomegalovirus exposure and HLA in healthy donors. Notes on the study in general: Clonal expansion, a later analysis showed, was greater in HLA-associated TCR beta chains than in equally common others. CMV serostatus was the sole immune exposure data available. Cytomegalovirus status, reportedly, was diagnosed with high specificity and sensitivity by the classifier.

Sequences were obtained from PBMCs. The chain employs TRBV18 and TRBJ2-1, with 10 bases lining up with TRBD2. The receptor was isolated from a woman between 50 and 59 years old in good health and CMV-seropositive. The CDR3 protein is CASSPSGLASNEQFF. The CDR3 DNA follows: TGTGCCAGCTCACCATCGGGACTAGCGAGCAATGAGCAGTTCTTC.